The TCR beta chain under discussion was sequenced for a study of cytomegalovirus exposure and HLA in healthy donors. The PCR contained 60 Vbeta and 13 Jbeta primers. As originally analysed: It was a later analysis that counted tens of millions of unique TCR beta chains, of which approximately 9.9 million were shared. Produced via immunoSEQ multiplex PCR; TCRdb's table is partial and in-frame only. For V, J and clone size, that table is used; D and trimming come from the DNA. The profile shows under 150,000 clones, approximately 80% of them singletons. The study's findings and limits: Immune exposure information available was restricted to CMV serostatus.

Germline trimming cut 5 bases from V and 1 base from J; bases unmatched to any gene: 9. Per germline, CDR1 LNHDA and CDR2 SQIVND (reference sequence). CDR3 size: 16 residues. Concerning this clone itself: Its antigen is currently unknown.

Material: PBMCs. The receptor was isolated from a woman between 35 and 50 years old in good health and CMV-seronegative. This chain uses TRBV19 with TRBJ1-1; TRBD1 agrees at 8 bases. The CDR3 DNA follows: TGTGCCAGTAGTCTCTTCGACAGGGGAAGGAACACTGAAGCTTTCTTT. Its protein product is CASSLFDRGRNTEAFF.